The T cell receptor (beta chain) under discussion was sequenced for a study of identical twins. Study-level findings and limits: Invariant cells of the MAIT and iNKT types might have partly distorted the zero-insertion analyses. Donors were not followed over many years; analysis was cross-sectional. While abundant cord blood beta clonotypes carried fewer insertions, memory repertoires showed no such pattern.

This clonotype was observed a few times. The antigen remains unidentified. A universal primer site arose from template switching, and cDNA bore unique molecular identifiers. MiXCR, run by TCRdb on the 5' RACE reads, gives a single entry per CDR3 protein. The sample records roughly 250,000 distinct CDR3 sequences, roughly 13% being singletons. Trimming took 4 bases from V and 4 from J, leaving 14 bases between them. Per germline, CDR1 SGHRS and CDR2 YFSETQ. The CDR3 spans 14 residues. Sequenced material: memory (CD45RO+) T cells sorted from blood. J is TRBJ1-2 and V is TRBV5-1; D remains ambiguous. The source is a young woman in good health. This CDR3 reads CASSSLEARYGYTF. CDR3 sequence (DNA): TGCGCCAGCAGCAGCTTGGAGGCCCGCTATGGCTACACCTTC. The full variable domain, in which reference TRBV5-1 and TRBJ1-2 provide the parts outside the CDR3, is KAGVTQTPRYLIKTRGQQVTLSCSPISGHRSVSWYQQTPGQGLQFLFEYFSETQRNKGNFPGRFSGRQFSNSRSEMNVSTLELGDSALYLCASSSLEARYGYTFGSGTRLTVV.